These 8 T cell receptor beta chains were all obtained from the same sample, sequenced in a study of T-cell memory formation after mild COVID-19 (dated by TCRdb to the early 2020s). The protocol used for the library was 5' RACE. TCRdb names Illumina NovaSeq 6000 as the instrument used. TCRdb reanalyzed the raw reads on its own, using fastp at Q25 for trimming and MiXCR for clone calling, and kept in-frame beta chains. Entries are consolidated by CDR3 protein sequence, retaining the most common genes and DNA. In this sample the table shows about 290,000 distinct CDR3 sequences, approximately 15% of which occur a single time. Around a fifth of the sample belongs to the ten largest clones. The sequenced sample consisted of PBMCs or a T cell subset sorted from them (not recorded which). These receptors were collected from a young man who had mild COVID-19 (a few samples of this study predate the infection). The sample titles of this study are shuffled in the database, so cell type and time point are left out; the donor was told from shared clones.

The chain combines TRBV5-1 with TRBJ2-3; no clear D. Germline V CDR1 and CDR2: SGHRS, YFSETQ. V shed 2 bases and J shed 0 bases, with 7 bases lying between them. CDR3 length equals 14 residues. In nucleotides, the CDR3 is TGCGCCAGCAGCTTTCCTGAGAGCACAGATACGCAGTATTTT. Residues: CASSFPESTDTQYF.

This clonotype was seen only once. The genes are TRBV15 and TRBJ1-1; TRBD1 is a possible D gene (6 bases). Germline CDR1 LNHNV, CDR2 YYDKDF (reference sequence). CDR3 length equals 15 residues. V was cut by 1 base and J by 1 base, with 10 bases left in between. The CDR3: CATSRVSQGNTEAFF. DNA for the CDR3: TGTGCCACCAGCAGAGTATCACAGGGGAACACTGAAGCTTTCTTT.

The chain combines TRBV12-3 or TRBV12-4 with TRBJ2-7; 7 positions match TRBD1. The CDR3 covers 15 residues. V lost 6 bases, J lost 4 bases, and 12 bases stayed unmatched. The CDR3 coding sequence is TGTGCCAGCAGAGACACCGGGACAGAGCCTTACGAGCAGTACTTC. Its translation: CASRDTGTEPYEQYF.

This clonotype was seen only a few times. V usage is TRBV6-5 and J usage is TRBJ1-1, with D possibly being TRBD1 (6 bases). This CDR3 has 15 residues. The germline V gene encodes CDR1 MNHEY and CDR2 SVGAGI. CDR3 region: CAKGIPDRRDTEAFF. The CDR3 DNA is TGTGCAAAGGGCATCCCAGACAGGAGGGACACTGAAGCTTTCTTT.

This clonotype was seen repeatedly, ten times or more. The V call is TRBV18, the J call TRBJ1-2; 7 bases are shared with TRBD1. Germline CDR1 and CDR2: KGHSH and LQKENI. CDR3 size: 14 residues. The ends lost 1 base at V and 8 bases at J; junction bases unmatched: 7. The CDR3 region has the DNA TGTGCCAGCTCACCACAGACAGGGTTTCTGGGCTACACCTTC. It is translated as CASSPQTGFLGYTF. The whole variable domain, filled in from reference TRBV18 and TRBJ1-2, reads NAGVMQNPRHLVRRRGQEARLRCSPMKGHSHVYWYRQLPEEGLKFMVYLQKENIIDESGMPKERFSAEFPKEGPSILRIQQVVRGDSAAYFCASSPQTGFLGYTFGSGTRLTVV.

The chain uses TRBV7-2 and TRBJ2-3; D is perhaps TRBD2 (5 bases). V dropped 2 bases and J dropped 0 bases, with 9 bases sitting between them. Germline V CDR1 and CDR2: SGHTA, FQGNSA. This CDR3 region has 15 residues. The CDR3 is CASSLSRESTDTQYF. In DNA, the CDR3 is TGTGCCAGCAGCTTATCCCGGGAAAGCACAGATACGCAGTATTTT.

This clonotype was seen more than once but under ten times. The chain joins TRBV20-1 to TRBJ2-5; TRBD1 or TRBD2 may be the D gene (5 bases each). Germline loops: CDR1 DFQATT, CDR2 SNEGSKA (reference sequence). The CDR3 totals 14 residues. The germline V and J ends were trimmed by 7 bases and 5 bases, with 20 bases remaining between them. CDR3 nucleotides: TGCAGTGACACTCTAGAGGGGAATCGGGAGACCCAGTACTTC. Protein: CSDTLEGNRETQYF.

The V gene is TRBV12-3 or TRBV12-4, the J gene TRBJ2-7; no definite D call. The CDR3 spans 14 residues. Trimming took off 1 base at V and 1 base at J, with 8 bases between the two ends. Here the CDR3 DNA reads TGTGCCAGCAGTTTAGGCGACGGTTCCTACGAGCAGTACGTC. It yields the protein CASSLGDGSYEQYV.